This T cell receptor (beta chain) was observed in a study of blood T cells in healthy people across ages. Points from the study as a whole: Relative to aged donors, long-lived donors carried more naive CD4+ cells and displayed higher diversity.

In regard to this clonotype: Antigen unknown.

Looked up from germline, CDR1 is DFQATT and CDR2 is SNEGSKA (reference sequence). The CDR3 sequence is 13 residues long. Then a second PCR, running roughly 7 to 11 cycles, was carried out with a sample-barcoded 5' primer and a J-beta primer mix. Each CDR3 protein gets one entry after TCRdb re-called the 5' RACE reads with MiXCR. The table shows about 670,000 distinct CDR3 sequences, with 40% to 65% occurring only once. Aged roughly 6 to 100, donors were systemically healthy Caucasians from Russia. Extracted total RNA amounted to at least 6 micrograms for each sample. Source material: blood. This TCR came from a woman of 80 years or more in good health. The chain employs TRBV20-1 and TRBJ2-7; possible D gene TRBD2, 5 bases. The closer fit of TRBJ2-5 to the DNA end suggests the J call may be wrong. The CDR3 DNA reads as TGCAGTGCTGCCCGAGGAGGCGAAGAGACCCAGTACTTC. It encodes CSAARGGEETQYF.